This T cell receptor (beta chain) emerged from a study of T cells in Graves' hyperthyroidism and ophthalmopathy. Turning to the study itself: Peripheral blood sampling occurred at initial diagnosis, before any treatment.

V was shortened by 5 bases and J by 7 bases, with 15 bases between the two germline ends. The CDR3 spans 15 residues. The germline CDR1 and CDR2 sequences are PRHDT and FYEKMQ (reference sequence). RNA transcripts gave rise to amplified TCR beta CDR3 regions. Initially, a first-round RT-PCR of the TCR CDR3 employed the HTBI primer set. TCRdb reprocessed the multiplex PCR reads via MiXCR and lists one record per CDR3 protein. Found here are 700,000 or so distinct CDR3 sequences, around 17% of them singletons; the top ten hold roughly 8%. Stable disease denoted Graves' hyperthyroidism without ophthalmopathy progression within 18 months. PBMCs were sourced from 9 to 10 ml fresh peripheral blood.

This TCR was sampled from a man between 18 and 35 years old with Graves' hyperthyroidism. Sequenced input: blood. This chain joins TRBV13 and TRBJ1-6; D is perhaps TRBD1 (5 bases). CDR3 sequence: CASSVVDQGNSPLHF. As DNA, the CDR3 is TGTGCCAGCAGCGTAGTCGATCAGGGAAATTCACCCCTCCACTTT.